Listed below are T cell receptor beta chains from one sample, sequenced in a study of cytomegalovirus exposure and HLA in healthy donors. Some clones are missing from TCRdb's copy, which holds only in-frame ones; the method was immunoSEQ multiplex PCR. In the table there are about 130,000 clones, 80% of which are singletons. Sequenced sample: PBMCs. These receptors originate from a female donor in good health and CMV-seronegative. The CDR3 runs from the conserved cysteine through the conserved F or W. Each record gives: V gene, CDR3 length, clone size, D gene, J gene, CDR3 DNA, CDR3 protein. A D gene is named only where the DNA matches it firmly. The size field is filled for only some rows; it gives once, few, many or a size class.

>TRBV7-9|16|.|TRBD2|TRBJ2-1
TGTGCCAGCAGCCCATTAGCGGGCCGCTCCTACAATGAGCAGTTCTTC
CASSPLAGRSYNEQFF
>TRBV9|13|.|TRBD2|TRBJ2-7
TGTGCCAGCAGCGCCGGGACTAGTCACGAGCAGTACTTC
CASSAGTSHEQYF
>TRBV11-2|14|.|.|TRBJ1-4
TGTGCCAGCAGTAGGACCCGCGGGGATGAAAAACTGTTTTTT
CASSRTRGDEKLFF
>TRBV9|15|.|.|TRBJ2-6
TGTGCCAGCAGGGCCCGGGACTCTGGGGCCAACGTCCTGACTTTC
CASRARDSGANVLTF
>TRBV6-5|15|.|.|TRBJ1-3
TGTGCCAGCAGTTACTCGGGGAGCGGCGGAAACACCATATATTTT
CASSYSGSGGNTIYF
>TRBV6-6|16|.|TRBD2|TRBJ2-1
TGTGCCAGCAAGAAGCGGGGACTAGCGGGACAGAATGAGCAGTTCTTC
CASKKRGLAGQNEQFF
>TRBV5-4|18|.|TRBD2|TRBJ2-5
TGTGCCAGCAGCCCCGGGGGGGGGACTAGCGGTGGTAGAGAGACCCAGTACTTC
CASSPGGGTSGGRETQYF
>TRBV10-3|17|.|TRBD2|TRBJ2-3
TGTGCCACACGACCGGGACTAGCGGGTCCTTCCACAGATACGCAGTATTTT
CATRPGLAGPSTDTQYF
>TRBV5-1|14|few|.|TRBJ1-6
TGCGCCAGCAGCTTGGACAGGGATAATTCACCCCTCCACTTT
CASSLDRDNSPLHF
>TRBV21-1|20|few|.|TRBJ2-3
TGTGCCAGCAGCAAAGGGGCCGGGACTAGCGGGAGGGTAAGCACAGATACGCAGTATTTT
CASSKGAGTSGRVSTDTQYF
>TRBV5-6|14|.|TRBD2|TRBJ2-3
TGTGCCAGCAGCTCCGGGGACTATCCAGATACGCAGTATTTT
CASSSGDYPDTQYF
>TRBV6-1|15|.|.|TRBJ2-1
TGTGCCAGCAGTGAATGGGCAGGGGATCGCAATGAGCAGTTCTTC
CASSEWAGDRNEQFF
>TRBV10-2|15|.|TRBD1|TRBJ2-5
TGCGCCAGCAGTGAGCAACAGGGGGTCGCTGAGACCCAGTACTTC
CASSEQQGVAETQYF
>TRBV10-3|15|.|TRBD2|TRBJ2-3
TGTGCCATCAGTGATTGGCGGGAGAGGACTGATACGCAGTATTTT
CAISDWRERTDTQYF
>TRBV2|15|.|TRBD2|TRBJ2-1
TGTGCCAGCAGTGATTCCCCTAGCGGGATAGATGAGCAGTTCTTC
CASSDSPSGIDEQFF
>TRBV5-5|17|.|.|TRBJ1-1
TGTGCCAGCAGCTTGGGTGCCCGGGATTTTAAGGACACTGAAGCTTTCTTT
CASSLGARDFKDTEAFF
>TRBV12-5|18|.|TRBD2|TRBJ2-3
TGTGCTAGTGGTTATCGGACTAGCGGGGGGCCTAGCACAGATACGCAGTATTTT
CASGYRTSGGPSTDTQYF
>TRBV7-3|12|.|.|TRBJ2-5
TGTGCCAGCAGCCAACAGGGAGAGACCCAGTACTTC
CASSQQGETQYF
>TRBV6-1|12|few|TRBD2|TRBJ2-1
TGTGCCAGCACGGGGGGTCTACATGAGCAGTTCTTC
CASTGGLHEQFF
>TRBV19|15|.|.|TRBJ2-7
TGTGCCAGTAGTATAGGGGGGACTCCCGCCTACGAGCAGTACTTC
CASSIGGTPAYEQYF
>TRBV7-9|12|once|.|TRBJ1-3
TGTGCCAGCAGCTTACTTGGAAACACCATATATTTT
CASSLLGNTIYF
>TRBV19|14|.|.|TRBJ2-6
TGTGCCAGTAGTATCGGGTCTGGGGCCAACGTCCTGACTTTC
CASSIGSGANVLTF
>TRBV30|13|once|TRBD1|TRBJ1-5
TGTGCCTGGAGTGCAGGGGGTAATCAGCCCCAGCATTTT
CAWSAGGNQPQHF
>TRBV7-3|17|.|.|TRBJ1-1
TGTGCCAGCAGCTTATCGTTTAATTCGGGTTTTATCACTGAAGCTTTCTTT
CASSLSFNSGFITEAFF
>TRBV2|14|.|TRBD1|TRBJ2-7
TGTGCCAGCAACTACGGACAGGGGTCCCACGAGCAGTACTTC
CASNYGQGSHEQYF
>TRBV7-3|13|.|.|TRBJ1-3
TGTGCCAGCAGCCCGGACCCAACAGGCACCATATATTTT
CASSPDPTGTIYF
>TRBV19|15|.|TRBD2|TRBJ2-1
TGTGCCAGTAGTCCCCGGACTAGCGGGGGAGATGAGCAGTTCTTC
CASSPRTSGGDEQFF
>TRBV18|18|few|TRBD1|TRBJ2-6
TGTGCCAGCTCACCCAGGACAGGGGCCCTCTCTGGGGCCAACGGCCTGACTTTC
CASSPRTGALSGANGLTF
>TRBV13|15|.|TRBD2|TRBJ2-7
TGTGCCAGCAGCGGACCCGGGACTAGCTCCTACGAGCAGTACTTC
CASSGPGTSSYEQYF
>TRBV20-1|11|.|.|TRBJ1-2
TGCAGTGCTCTGCGCGGGGGAGGCTACACCTTC
CSALRGGGYTF
>TRBV30|13|once|TRBD1|TRBJ1-5
TGTGCCTGGGGACAGGGAGGCAATCAGCCCCAGCATTTT
CAWGQGGNQPQHF
>TRBV5-1|15|.|.|TRBJ1-5
TGCGCCAGCAGCTTGGCCAGCGGCTCCAACCAGCCCCAGCATTTT
CASSLASGSNQPQHF
>TRBV7-9|19|.|TRBD1|TRBJ2-7
TGTGCCAGCAGCTTAGTTGCAAGGACAGGCGGGCCCAGCTCCTACGAGCAGTACTTC
CASSLVARTGGPSSYEQYF
>TRBV30|12|few|.|TRBJ1-2
TGTGCCTGGATCCAGAAAAACTATGGCTACACCTTC
CAWIQKNYGYTF
>TRBV7-9|15|.|.|TRBJ2-7
TGTGCCAGCAGCTTAGGATCGCAGGGATCCTACGAGCAGTACTTC
CASSLGSQGSYEQYF
>TRBV4-1|17|.|.|TRBJ2-5
TGCGCCAGCAGCCAAGAGGGTGCTAGAGTTTTCCAAGAGACCCAGTACTTC
CASSQEGARVFQETQYF
>TRBV18|13|.|.|TRBJ2-5
TGTGCCAGCTCACCAAGGAGTTTAGAGACCCAGTACTTC
CASSPRSLETQYF
>TRBV7-6|15|.|TRBD2|TRBJ2-2
TGTGCCAGCAGCTTAGTACGGGAGGGGGCCGGGGAGCTGTTTTTT
CASSLVREGAGELFF
>TRBV5-1|14|once|.|TRBJ2-7
TGCGCCAGCAGCTTGGAGGTGGGGGGTTACGAGCAGTACTTC
CASSLEVGGYEQYF
>TRBV9|14|.|TRBD1|TRBJ2-7
TGTGCCAGCAGCGCAGGACAGGGTGGCTACGAGCAGTACTTC
CASSAGQGGYEQYF
>TRBV19|12|.|.|TRBJ2-2
TGTGCCAGCCAACAGGGTTCCGGGGAGCTGTTTTTT
CASQQGSGELFF
>TRBV19|16|.|TRBD1|TRBJ2-7
TGTGCCAGTAGTATAGATCGGGGACAGGCATTCTACGAGCAGTACTTC
CASSIDRGQAFYEQYF
>TRBV5-1|15|.|.|TRBJ1-1
TGCGCCAGCAGCTTGCTTACCCACTCGGGGTCTGAAGCTTTCTTT
CASSLLTHSGSEAFF
>TRBV2|15|.|TRBD2|TRBJ2-7
TGTGCCAGCAGCGGGGGACTAGCTGGGGCGCGGGAGCAGTACTTC
CASSGGLAGAREQYF
>TRBV20-1|11|once|.|TRBJ2-5
TGCAGTGCTAGACTAGTGGAGACCCAGTACTTC
CSARLVETQYF
>TRBV11-2|14|.|TRBD1|TRBJ1-2
TGTGCCAGCAGCCACGGACAGGGGGCACGTGGCTACACCTTC
CASSHGQGARGYTF
>TRBV30|14|.|.|TRBJ2-6
TGTGCCTGGAGTCGTGGCTCTGGGGCCAACGGCCTGACTTTC
CAWSRGSGANGLTF
>TRBV2|15|.|.|TRBJ1-1
TGTGCCAGCAGTGTTCAGGGGATGATGAACACTGAAGCTTTCTTT
CASSVQGMMNTEAFF
>TRBV28|14|.|.|TRBJ2-7
TGTGCCAGCACCCCCATCACAGGGTCCTACGAGCAGTACTTC
CASTPITGSYEQYF
>TRBV5-1|18|.|TRBD2|TRBJ2-2
TGCGCCAGCAGCTTGGCCCTTGATAGCGGGGGGAACACCGGGGAGCTGTTTTTT
CASSLALDSGGNTGELFF
>TRBV10-2|13|.|TRBD1|TRBJ1-1
TGCGCCAGCAGTGGGACAGGGGGCACTGAAGCTTTCTTT
CASSGTGGTEAFF